This entry lists 2 T cell receptor beta chains sequenced from one sample in a study of OX40 agonist ivuxolimab in advanced cancers. Assay used: immunoSEQ multiplex PCR; TCRdb lists only in-frame clones, some missing. The sample contains fewer than 25,000 clones, around 82% of which appear only once. The input for sequencing was CD4+ or CD8+ T cells sorted from blood, taken in a trial of the OX40 agonist ivuxolimab. These receptors originate from an adult with an advanced solid tumor such as melanoma, head and neck, liver or kidney cancer.

A remark on this clone: At the DNA level, this CDR3 is encoded by other sequences in the same sample as well. This sequence joins TRBV9 and TRBJ1-2; tentative D call: TRBD1 (5 bases). The V gene's germline CDR1 is SGDLS and CDR2 YYNGEE. This CDR3 has 13 residues. Trimming took 2 bases from V and 5 from J, leaving 10 bases between them. The CDR3 DNA is TGTGCCAGCAGCGTGGGGGGGACTTATGGCTACACCTTC. This codes for CASSVGGTYGYTF.

V is TRBV7-2 and J is TRBJ2-5; no reliable D call. CDR1 SGHTA and CDR2 FQGNSA come from the germline V gene. V gave up 7 bases and J gave up 1 base, with 10 bases separating them. The CDR3 contains 13 residues. The CDR3, as DNA: TGTGCCAGCACTTTTGTCTCCCAAGAGACCCAGTACTTC. This codes for CASTFVSQETQYF.